The 28 T cell receptor beta chains below all came from one sample that was sequenced in a study of T-cell reconstitution after alpha-beta-depleted transplantation in children. This sample's TCRbeta library carried unique molecular identifier barcodes. TCRdb re-derived calls from the PCR reads in MiXCR, one entry per CDR3 protein. The profile covers about 340,000 distinct CDR3 sequences, with about a tenth appearing a single time and 2% to 3% taken by the ten largest. The source material was PBMCs from the stem cell graft donor, sampled from the stem cell graft. The receptors here all came from a human donor who donated a stem cell graft to a child with acute lymphoblastic leukemia.

The chain has TRBV28 and TRBJ1-2; D gene unclear. Germline V gene data show CDR1 as MDHEN and CDR2 as SYDVKM. With 6 bases removed from V and 4 bases from J, the gap between germline ends came to 6 bases. The CDR3 covers 11 residues. In DNA, the CDR3 is TGTGCCAGCAGCTCTTTCTATGGCTACACCTTC. Protein sequence: CASSSFYGYTF.

V usage is TRBV10-3 and J usage is TRBJ2-1; 9 nucleotides match TRBD2. Germline V gene sequence: CDR1 ENHRY, CDR2 SYGVKD. The CDR3 extends over 16 amino acids. With 3 bases clipped from V and 5 bases from J, the junction kept 8 bases outside the gene matches. The CDR3 protein is CAISERIAGVNNEQFF. DNA for the CDR3: TGTGCCATCAGTGAAAGAATAGCGGGAGTTAACAATGAGCAGTTCTTC.

This clonotype was observed a few times. The V and J genes are TRBV7-2 and TRBJ1-4; D is unresolved. Looked up from germline, CDR1 is SGHTA and CDR2 is FQGNSA. There are 14 residues in the CDR3. V was clipped by 0 bases and J by 8 bases, with 10 bases between them. CDR3 DNA: TGTGCCAGCAGCTTAGCGCATGGGTACGAAAAACTGTTTTTT. Amino acid sequence: CASSLAHGYEKLFF.

The chain's CDR3 is CASSEGLAEPITDTQYF. The DNA for the CDR3 is TGTGCCAGCAGCGAGGGACTAGCGGAACCCATCACAGATACGCAGTATTTT. The V call is TRBV7-9, the J call TRBJ2-3; 11 bases align to TRBD2. Germline-derived CDR1 and CDR2 are SEHNR and FQNEAQ (reference sequence). The V and J ends lost 5 bases and 2 bases, in that order; junction bases with no gene match: 9. The CDR3 is 17 amino acids.

This clonotype was found many times. J is TRBJ2-4 and V is TRBV5-1, with 7 bases lining up with TRBD2. Looked up from germline, CDR1 is SGHRS and CDR2 is YFSETQ. Trimming took 4 bases from V and 8 from J; bases not matched to a gene: 9. This CDR3 has 14 residues. The CDR3 sequence is CASSDTGAGDIQYF. DNA for the CDR3: TGCGCCAGCAGCGACACAGGCGCGGGGGACATTCAGTACTTC.

This chain joins TRBV28 and TRBJ2-6; D may be TRBD2 (5 bases). Germline loops: CDR1 MDHEN, CDR2 SYDVKM. V was trimmed by 6 bases and J by 0 bases, leaving 6 bases between them. CDR3 length: 14 amino acids. CDR3 nucleotides: TGTGCCAGCAGGGGGAGCTCTGGGGCCAACGTCCTGACTTTC. Its translation: CASRGSSGANVLTF.

The sample holds many counts of this clonotype. The chain recombines TRBV4-2 with TRBJ2-3, with D hard to call. Germline V gene lookup returns CDR1 LGHNA and CDR2 YNFKEQ. V lost 0 bases and J 4 bases, leaving 8 bases between the germline ends. This CDR3 is built from 14 residues. The CDR3 DNA reads TGTGCCAGCAGCCAAGATGGGCGAGCAGATACGCAGTATTTT. It is translated as CASSQDGRADTQYF.

This clonotype was observed a few times. The rearrangement links TRBV7-9 to TRBJ1-4; D possibly corresponds to TRBD1 (5 bases). V shed 4 bases and J shed 16 bases, with 16 bases lying between them. The CDR3 is 12 residues long. Germline CDR1 and CDR2: SEHNR and FQNEAQ (reference sequence). As DNA, the CDR3 is TGTGCCAGCAGCTCACGGGACTCAATAAGGTTTTTT. It encodes CASSSRDSIRFF.

The chain joins TRBV3-1 to TRBJ2-1, with D maybe TRBD1 (6 bases). CDR1 is LGHDT and CDR2 is YNNKEL in the germline V gene (reference sequence). This CDR3 contains 12 residues. The V and J ends lost 6 bases and 7 bases respectively, with 10 bases between them. The CDR3 sequence is CASSRGSNEQFF. Here the CDR3 DNA reads TGTGCCAGCAGTAGGGGGTCAAATGAGCAGTTCTTC.

This chain joins TRBV7-9 and TRBJ2-1; 11 nucleotides align to TRBD1. CDR1 is SEHNR, CDR2 FQNEAQ, per germline (reference sequence). With 4 bases clipped from V and 6 bases from J, the junction kept 5 bases outside the gene matches. This CDR3 has 15 amino acids. The CDR3 DNA is TGTGCCAGCAGCTACGGACAGGGGGCCTCCAATGAGCAGTTCTTC. Translating gives CASSYGQGASNEQFF. Based on the CDR3 plus reference TRBV7-9 and TRBJ2-1, the full variable domain is DTGVSQNPRHKITKRGQNVTFRCDPISEHNRLYWYRQTLGQGPEFLTYFQNEAQLEKSRLLSDRFSAERPKGSFSTLEIQRTEQGDSAMYLCASSYGQGASNEQFFGPGTRLTVL.

The table lists this clonotype with many counts. V usage is TRBV15 and J usage is TRBJ1-1; 12 bases are a match to TRBD1. CDR3 length: 16 amino acids. Germline V gene data show CDR1 as LNHNV and CDR2 as YYDKDF (reference sequence). V was pared by 2 bases and J by 4 bases, with 5 bases of the junction left unmatched. CDR3 protein: CATSRPGQGAVTEAFF. The CDR3 nucleotides are TGTGCCACCAGCAGACCGGGACAGGGGGCAGTCACTGAAGCTTTCTTT.

This clonotype came up many times. The chain employs TRBV5-1 and TRBJ2-6, with a weak D call TRBD1 (5 bases). The CDR3 has 15 residues. Per germline, CDR1 SGHRS and CDR2 YFSETQ. V lost 7 bases to trimming and J lost 0 bases, with 11 bases between them. In DNA form, the CDR3 reads TGCGCCAGCTGGGGCAGTCTCTCTGGGGCCAACGTCCTGACTTTC. Residues: CASWGSLSGANVLTF.

The rearrangement joins TRBV5-1 to TRBJ2-5; weak D call: TRBD2 (5 bases). The germline V gene encodes CDR1 SGHRS and CDR2 YFSETQ. The germline V and J ends were trimmed by 4 bases and 5 bases, with 15 bases remaining between them. This CDR3 is 14 amino acids long. CDR3 loop: CASSATRILETQYF. The CDR3 coding sequence is TGCGCCAGCAGCGCTACTAGGATCTTGGAGACCCAGTACTTC.

This clonotype was seen a few times. This chain connects TRBV5-6 to TRBJ2-7; 16 nucleotides agree with TRBD2. J gave up 11 bases and V 4 bases, and 6 bases lay outside the gene matches. This CDR3 comprises 14 residues. CDR1 is SGHDT and CDR2 is YYEEEE in the germline V gene. CDR3 region: CASSDGTSGRAEYF. The DNA for the CDR3 is TGTGCCAGCAGCGACGGGACTAGCGGGAGGGCCGAGTACTTC.

This clonotype was detected many times. This sequence joins TRBV6-5 and TRBJ2-5; TRBD1 aligns across 11 bases. This CDR3 contains 16 residues. Germline-derived CDR1 and CDR2 are MNHEY and SVGAGI. V shed 1 base, J shed 4 bases, and the junction held 5 bases outside the gene matches. DNA for the CDR3: TGTGCCAGCAGTTACTATCCGGGACAGGGGGGAGAGACCCAGTACTTC. Its protein is CASSYYPGQGGETQYF.

In its sample, this clonotype was seen a few times. The chain carries TRBV7-2 and TRBJ2-2, with 10 positions matching TRBD2. The V gene end was trimmed by 5 bases and the J gene end by 6 bases; junction bases not matched to a gene: 9. Germline CDR1 is SGHTA and CDR2 is FQGNSA. The CDR3 contains 16 residues. CDR3: CASSPTAGGPAGELFF. DNA for the CDR3: TGTGCCAGCAGCCCAACAGCGGGAGGGCCAGCCGGGGAGCTGTTTTTT.

This clonotype showed up many times. The J gene is TRBJ2-5, the V gene TRBV7-9; D is uncertain. The CDR3 has 14 amino acids. The germline V gene encodes CDR1 SEHNR and CDR2 FQNEAQ (reference sequence). V was clipped by 2 bases and J by 0 bases, with 7 bases between them. The CDR3 coding sequence is TGTGCCAGCAGCTTATGGGGTTACCAAGAGACCCAGTACTTC. Protein sequence: CASSLWGYQETQYF.

This clonotype turned up a few times. This sequence joins TRBV24-1 and TRBJ2-2; D gene uncertain. CDR3 length: 15 amino acids. V dropped 5 bases and J dropped 0 bases, with 9 bases sitting between them. CDR1 is KGHDR and CDR2 is SFDVKD in the germline V gene. Here the CDR3 DNA reads TGTGCCACCAGTGTTCCCGCCTCGAACACCGGGGAGCTGTTTTTT. Translation: CATSVPASNTGELFF.

This clonotype has more than one count but fewer than ten. The rearrangement joins TRBV4-1 to TRBJ2-1; 9 bases match TRBD2. This CDR3 has 17 residues. With 1 base clipped from V and 1 base from J, the junction kept 5 bases outside the gene matches. Germline CDR1 reads MGHRA; CDR2 reads YSYEKL. The chain's CDR3 is CASSQANLAGSYNEQFF. For the CDR3, the DNA is TGCGCCAGCAGCCAAGCAAATCTAGCGGGATCCTACAATGAGCAGTTCTTC.

V and J are TRBV12-3 or TRBV12-4 and TRBJ2-7, with D unresolved. Trimming removed 5 bases at V and 6 bases at J, with 11 bases between. The CDR3 spans 12 residues. The CDR3 sequence: CASSTHLGEQYF. CDR3 sequence (DNA): TGTGCCAGCAGTACGCACCTCGGCGAGCAGTACTTC.

The chain is built from TRBV19 and TRBJ1-4; 7 bases line up with TRBD1. The V and J ends lost 6 bases and 5 bases, in that order; junction bases with no gene match: 6. Germline CDR1 and CDR2: LNHDA and SQIVND (reference sequence). The CDR3 runs to 14 residues. CDR3: CASRTDRSNEKLFF. The CDR3 nucleotides are TGTGCCAGTAGAACGGACAGGTCAAATGAAAAACTGTTTTTT.

Ten or more counts support this clonotype. The genes are TRBV10-3 and TRBJ2-1; 9 nucleotides agree with TRBD2. CDR1 and CDR2 from the germline V gene are ENHRY and SYGVKD. Unmatched junction bases numbered 6, after V lost 6 bases and J lost 0 bases. This CDR3 spans 16 amino acids. This chain's CDR3 is CAISLGTSPSYNEQFF. The CDR3 DNA is TGTGCCATCAGCCTCGGGACTAGCCCCTCCTACAATGAGCAGTTCTTC.

V gene TRBV10-3 combines with J gene TRBJ2-1, with D maybe TRBD2 (5 bases). CDR3 size: 15 residues. Germline V gene lookup returns CDR1 ENHRY and CDR2 SYGVKD. V was cut by 5 bases and J by 6 bases, with 17 bases left in between. CDR3 sequence (DNA): TGTGCCATCAGTCTCGACGTTACTAGTCTCAATGAGCAGTTCTTC. Amino acids: CAISLDVTSLNEQFF.

The rearrangement joins TRBV20-1 to TRBJ2-1, with 8 bases identical to TRBD2. V dropped 5 bases and J dropped 6; count of bases not matched to a gene: 15. CDR3 size: 16 residues. Germline V gene data show CDR1 as DFQATT and CDR2 as SNEGSKA (reference sequence). The CDR3 loop reads CSASTPAGEYSNEQFF. In DNA, the CDR3 is TGCAGTGCTTCCACTCCAGCGGGAGAGTACTCCAATGAGCAGTTCTTC.

This chain connects TRBV20-1 to TRBJ2-3, with a weak D call TRBD1 (5 bases). V was pared by 8 bases and J by 4 bases, with 10 bases between. Germline values: CDR1 DFQATT, CDR2 SNEGSKA (reference sequence). This CDR3 is 11 amino acids long. Here the CDR3 DNA reads TGCAGTCCTCAAGGGGCAGATACGCAGTATTTT. This codes for CSPQGADTQYF.

The chain recombines TRBV6-5 with TRBJ2-1, with TRBD2 identical over 16 bases. V trimming: 6 bases; J trimming: 9 bases; junction bases outside the gene matches: 5. Germline V gene sequence: CDR1 MNHEY, CDR2 SVGAGI. The CDR3 length is 15 residues. The CDR3 DNA is TGTGCCAGCAGGGGACTAGCGGGAGGGCCCGGTGAGCAGTTCTTC. Residues: CASRGLAGGPGEQFF.

The sample holds many counts of this clonotype. The chain is built from TRBV5-1 and TRBJ1-6, with D perhaps TRBD1 (6 bases). Trimming left V 2 bases short and J 14 bases short, with 26 bases between. The CDR3 totals 17 residues. Germline V gene lookup returns CDR1 SGHRS and CDR2 YFSETQ. The CDR3 DNA follows: TGCGCCAGCAGCTTTAGTCTGCGTACAGGGCCGATTGAGACCCTCCACTTT. It is translated as CASSFSLRTGPIETLHF.

The chain uses TRBV20-1 and TRBJ2-1; TRBD2 agrees at 7 bases. The CDR3 length is 15 residues. The trim removed 5 bases at V and 7 bases at J, leaving 14 bases unmatched. Germline V gives CDR1 DFQATT, CDR2 SNEGSKA (reference sequence). The CDR3 loop is CSAPLRDYLRNEQFF. CDR3 DNA sequence: TGCAGTGCTCCACTCCGGGACTACCTCCGGAATGAGCAGTTCTTC.